Following are 9 T cell receptor beta chains from one sample sequenced in a study of T-cell reconstitution after alpha-beta-depleted transplantation in children. Unique molecular identifiers were incorporated when the TCRbeta library was constructed. TCRdb reprocessed the PCR reads via MiXCR and lists one record per CDR3 protein. The table lists approximately 350,000 distinct CDR3 sequences, roughly 17% of them singletons. Specimen: PBMCs, mostly from graft donor cells, collected 360 days after TCRalphabeta/CD19-depleted stem cell transplant. These receptors were taken from a male patient aged 2 to 9 who had a stem cell transplant for acute lymphoblastic leukemia, so the T cells may come from the graft donor.

The J gene is TRBJ2-7, the V gene TRBV28; D call uncertain. The germline V gene has CDR1 MDHEN and CDR2 SYDVKM. V was shortened by 7 bases and J by 3 bases, with 13 bases between the two germline ends. The CDR3 covers 13 residues. The CDR3 is CASTARTDYEQYF. The CDR3 coding sequence is TGTGCCAGCACTGCGAGGACCGACTACGAGCAGTACTTC. Drawing the rest from reference TRBV28 and TRBJ2-7, the complete variable domain is DVKVTQSSRYLVKRTGEKVFLECVQDMDHENMFWYRQDPGLGLRLIYFSYDVKMKEKGDIPEGYSVSREKKERFSLILESASTNQTSMYLCASTARTDYEQYFGPGTRLTVT.

This clonotype was observed many times. The chain is built from TRBV24-1 and TRBJ2-1, with 8 bases that match TRBD2. Germline V lookup: CDR1 KGHDR, CDR2 SFDVKD. The junction had 8 bases not matched to a gene; V was cut back by 3 bases and J by 2 bases. The CDR3 sequence is 17 residues long. The CDR3 protein is CATSDAPGTRAYNEQFF. Written as DNA, the CDR3 is TGTGCCACCAGTGATGCCCCCGGGACTAGGGCCTACAATGAGCAGTTCTTC.

The rearrangement joins TRBV20-1 to TRBJ1-1; D is possibly TRBD1 (5 bases). Germline V gene lookup returns CDR1 DFQATT and CDR2 SNEGSKA (reference sequence). This CDR3 spans 16 amino acids. The V end lost 3 bases, the J end lost 2 bases, and 19 bases lay between the germline ends. The CDR3 nucleotides are TGCAGTGCTAGGATTTGGGGGGGTACCCCTAACACTGAAGCTTTCTTT. Its translation: CSARIWGGTPNTEAFF.

The chain recombines TRBV6-5 with TRBJ2-7; D possibly matches TRBD1 or TRBD2 (5 bases each). The CDR3 is 13 residues long. Per the germline V gene, CDR1 is MNHEY and CDR2 is SVGAGI. The V gene lost 2 bases and the J gene lost 6 bases, with 11 bases spanning the gap. CDR3 nucleotides: TGTGCCAGCAGTTACGGGGGATCCGGCGAGCAGTACTTC. Its protein product is CASSYGGSGEQYF.

This clonotype was observed a handful of times. V and J are TRBV12-3 or TRBV12-4 and TRBJ2-5; 7 nucleotides agree with TRBD1. CDR3 length equals 15 residues. V shed 7 bases, J shed 0 bases, and the junction held 8 bases outside the gene matches. CDR3 amino acids: CASTLTGLYQETQYF. CDR3 nucleotides: TGTGCCAGCACCCTGACAGGGTTATACCAAGAGACCCAGTACTTC.

This clonotype has at least ten counts. Germline and junction disagree at one end, which may indicate a read error. The CDR3: CASSLGRSEQYF. The DNA of the CDR3 is TGTGCCAGCAGCTTAGGCCGATCCGAGCAGTACTTC. The V gene is TRBV12-3 or TRBV12-4, the J gene TRBJ2-7; D remains unclear. The CDR3 covers 12 residues.

The chain carries TRBV6-6 and TRBJ1-2; unclear D gene. This CDR3 is 13 amino acids long. Trimming took off 4 bases at V and 7 bases at J, with 13 bases between the two ends. Germline V gene data show CDR1 as MNHNY and CDR2 as SVGAGI (reference sequence). CDR3 bases: TGTGCCAGCAGTTTGCGGTTTCCTACTGGCTACACCTTC. Its protein product is CASSLRFPTGYTF.

The chain couples TRBV6-5 to TRBJ1-5; D is ambiguous. Germline CDR1 and CDR2: MNHEY and SVGAGI. Deletions cut 0 bases from V and 5 bases from J, with 8 bases between. This CDR3 region has 14 residues. The CDR3 nucleotides read TGTGCCAGCAGTTACTCGGAACAGCATCAGCCCCAGCATTTT. It yields the protein CASSYSEQHQPQHF.

This clonotype was observed at least ten times. The rearrangement joins TRBV9 to TRBJ2-1, with a possible D match to TRBD1 (6 bases). Trimming took off 0 bases at V and 4 bases at J, with 20 bases between the two ends. CDR1 SGDLS and CDR2 YYNGEE come from the germline V gene. The CDR3 has 18 residues. CDR3 in amino acids: CASSVDDTGWVMYNEQFF. The DNA for the CDR3 is TGTGCCAGCAGCGTAGATGATACAGGGTGGGTAATGTACAATGAGCAGTTCTTC. The whole variable domain, filled in from reference TRBV9 and TRBJ2-1, reads DSGVTQTPKHLITATGQRVTLRCSPRSGDLSVYWYQQSLDQGLQFLIQYYNGEERAKGNILERFSAQQFPDLHSELNLSSLELGDSALYFCASSVDDTGWVMYNEQFFGPGTRLTVL.